In its sample, the clone carrying this T cell receptor beta chain was seen a few times. The antigen remains undetermined. Method: immunoSEQ multiplex PCR; TCRdb's copy keeps in-frame clones and lacks some. The sample has approximately 100,000 clones, approximately 90% seen once. The source of the sample is a study of T cell responses to AZD1222 COVID-19 vaccine. Notes on the study in general: After two AZD1222 doses, spike-specific TCR breadth and depth rose versus day 0. Within unmutated variant regions lay the reported targets of nearly half of spike-specific TCRs. Repertoires were collected only later (after the peak T cell response had occurred).

V was pared by 2 bases and J by 7 bases, with 5 bases of the junction left unmatched. CDR3 size: 15 residues. Germline V gene sequence: CDR1 MDHEN, CDR2 SYDVKM. The source was peripheral blood, collected on day 0 of AZD1222 vaccination. V usage is TRBV28 and J usage is TRBJ2-3; TRBD1 agrees at 11 bases. The TCR originated in an adult in good health. The CDR3 DNA follows: TGTGCCAGCAGTTTACGGGACAGGGGGGTCAATACGCAGTATTTT. This sequence encodes CASSLRDRGVNTQYF.